This T cell receptor beta chain stems from a study of cytomegalovirus exposure and HLA in healthy donors. Study-wide points: Cytomegalovirus-associated TCR beta chains were listed, numbering roughly 150. No immune exposure information besides CMV serostatus was available. Later analysis demonstrated an association between a missense DCLRE1C variant and TCR beta V- and J-gene trimming.

This clone has only a few counts. Its matching antigen is unknown. Healthy bone marrow donors made up the donor group. 60 Vbeta and 13 Jbeta primers were used in PCR. Profiled with immunoSEQ multiplex PCR; TCRdb holds only in-frame clones, not every one. The repertoire holds approximately 160,000 clones, with approximately 84% as singletons. Deletions cut 0 bases from V and 1 base from J, with 8 bases between. The CDR3 covers 15 residues. The germline CDR1 and CDR2 sequences are SGHDN and FVKESK. The TCR was taken from a man aged 50 to 60 in good health and CMV-seropositive. The sample consisted of PBMCs. The chain is built from TRBV14 and TRBJ2-3; possible D gene TRBD2, 5 bases. The CDR3 region has the DNA TGTGCCAGCAGCCAAGATGTGGGAGGCACAGATACGCAGTATTTT. Encoded protein: CASSQDVGGTDTQYF.